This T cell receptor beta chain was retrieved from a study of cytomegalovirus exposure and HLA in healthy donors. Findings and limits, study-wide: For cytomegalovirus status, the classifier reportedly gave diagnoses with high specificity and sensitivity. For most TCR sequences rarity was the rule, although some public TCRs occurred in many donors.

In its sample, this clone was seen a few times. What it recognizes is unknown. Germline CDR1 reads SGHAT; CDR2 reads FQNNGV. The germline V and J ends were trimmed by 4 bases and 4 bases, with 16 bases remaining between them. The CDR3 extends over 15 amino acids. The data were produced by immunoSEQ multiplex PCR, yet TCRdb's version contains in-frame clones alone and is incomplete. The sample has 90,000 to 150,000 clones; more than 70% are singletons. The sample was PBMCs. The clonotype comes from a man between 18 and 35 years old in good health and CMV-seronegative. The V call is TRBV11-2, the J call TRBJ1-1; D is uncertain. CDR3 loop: CASSSQGGQSTEAFF. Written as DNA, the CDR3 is TGTGCCAGCAGCTCACAAGGAGGGCAGAGCACTGAAGCTTTCTTT.